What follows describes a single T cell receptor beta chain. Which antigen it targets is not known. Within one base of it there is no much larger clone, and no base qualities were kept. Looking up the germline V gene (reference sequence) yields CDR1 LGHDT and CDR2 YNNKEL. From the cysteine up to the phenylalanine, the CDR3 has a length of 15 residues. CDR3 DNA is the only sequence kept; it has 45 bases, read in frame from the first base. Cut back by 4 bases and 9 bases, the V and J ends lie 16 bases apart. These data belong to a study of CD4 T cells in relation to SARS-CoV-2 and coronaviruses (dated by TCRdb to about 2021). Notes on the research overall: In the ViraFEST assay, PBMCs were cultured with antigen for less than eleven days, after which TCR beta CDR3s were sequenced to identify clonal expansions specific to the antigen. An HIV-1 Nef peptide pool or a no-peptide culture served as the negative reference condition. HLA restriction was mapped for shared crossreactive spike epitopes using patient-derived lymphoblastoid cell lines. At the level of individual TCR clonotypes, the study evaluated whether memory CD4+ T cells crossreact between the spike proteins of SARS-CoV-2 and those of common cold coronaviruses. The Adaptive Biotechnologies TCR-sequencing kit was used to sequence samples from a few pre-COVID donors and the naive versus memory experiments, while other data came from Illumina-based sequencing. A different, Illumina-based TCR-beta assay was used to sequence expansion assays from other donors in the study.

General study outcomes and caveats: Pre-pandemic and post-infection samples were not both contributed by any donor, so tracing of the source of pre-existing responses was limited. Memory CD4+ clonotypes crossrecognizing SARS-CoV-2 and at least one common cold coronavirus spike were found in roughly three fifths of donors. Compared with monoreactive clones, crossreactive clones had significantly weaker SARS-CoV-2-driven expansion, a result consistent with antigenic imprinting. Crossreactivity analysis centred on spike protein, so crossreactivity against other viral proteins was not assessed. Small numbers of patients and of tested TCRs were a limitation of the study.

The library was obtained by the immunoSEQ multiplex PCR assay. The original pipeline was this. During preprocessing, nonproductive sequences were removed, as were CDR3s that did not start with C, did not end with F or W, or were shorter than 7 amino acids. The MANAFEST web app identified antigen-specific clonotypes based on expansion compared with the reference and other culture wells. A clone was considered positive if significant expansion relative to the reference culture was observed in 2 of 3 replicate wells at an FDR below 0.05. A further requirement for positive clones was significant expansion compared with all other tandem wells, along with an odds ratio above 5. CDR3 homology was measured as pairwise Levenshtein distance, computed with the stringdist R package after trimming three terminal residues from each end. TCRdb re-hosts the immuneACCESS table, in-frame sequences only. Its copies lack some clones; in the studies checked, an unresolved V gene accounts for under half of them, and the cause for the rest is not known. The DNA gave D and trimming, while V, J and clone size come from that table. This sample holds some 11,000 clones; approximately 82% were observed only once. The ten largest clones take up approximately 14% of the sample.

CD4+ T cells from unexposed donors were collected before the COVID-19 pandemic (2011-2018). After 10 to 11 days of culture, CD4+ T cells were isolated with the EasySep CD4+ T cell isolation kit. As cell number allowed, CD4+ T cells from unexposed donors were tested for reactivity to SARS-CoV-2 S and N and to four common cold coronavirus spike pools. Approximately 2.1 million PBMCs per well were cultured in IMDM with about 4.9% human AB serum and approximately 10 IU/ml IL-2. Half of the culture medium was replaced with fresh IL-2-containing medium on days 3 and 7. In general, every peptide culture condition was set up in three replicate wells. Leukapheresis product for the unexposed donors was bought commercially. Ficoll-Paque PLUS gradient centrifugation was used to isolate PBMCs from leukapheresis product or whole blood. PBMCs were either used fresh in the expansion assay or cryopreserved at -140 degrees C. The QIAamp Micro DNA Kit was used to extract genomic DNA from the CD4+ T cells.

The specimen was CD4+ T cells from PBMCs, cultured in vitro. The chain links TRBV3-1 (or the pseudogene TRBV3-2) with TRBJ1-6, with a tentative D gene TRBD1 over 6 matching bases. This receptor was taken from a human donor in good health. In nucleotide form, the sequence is TGTGCCAGCAGCCGAGACAGGTTGGGGATTTCACCCCTCCACTTT. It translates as CASSRDRLGISPLHF.